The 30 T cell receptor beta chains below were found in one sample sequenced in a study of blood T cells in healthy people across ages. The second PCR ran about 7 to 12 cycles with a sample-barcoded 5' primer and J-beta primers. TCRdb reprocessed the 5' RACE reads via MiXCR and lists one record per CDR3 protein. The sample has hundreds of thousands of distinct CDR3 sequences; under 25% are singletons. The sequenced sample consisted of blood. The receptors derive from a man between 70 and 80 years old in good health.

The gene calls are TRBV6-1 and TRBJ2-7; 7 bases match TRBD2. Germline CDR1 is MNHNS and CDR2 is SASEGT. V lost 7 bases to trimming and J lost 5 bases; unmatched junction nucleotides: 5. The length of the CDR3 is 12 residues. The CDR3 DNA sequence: TGTGCCAGCATAAGGCGGGAGCACGAGCAGTACTTC. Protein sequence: CASIRREHEQYF.

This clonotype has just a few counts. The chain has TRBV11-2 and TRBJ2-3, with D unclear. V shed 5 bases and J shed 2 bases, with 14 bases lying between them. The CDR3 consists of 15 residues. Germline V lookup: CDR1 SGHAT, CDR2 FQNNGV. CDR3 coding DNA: TGTGCCAGCAGCCCAAGGTTGCTTATCACAGATACGCAGTATTTT. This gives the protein CASSPRLLITDTQYF.

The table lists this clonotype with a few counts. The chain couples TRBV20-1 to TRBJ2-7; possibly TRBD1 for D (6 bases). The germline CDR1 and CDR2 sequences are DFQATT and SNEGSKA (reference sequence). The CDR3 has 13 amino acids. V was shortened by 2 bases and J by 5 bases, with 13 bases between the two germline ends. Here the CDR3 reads CSARSDRSDEQYF. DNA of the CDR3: TGCAGTGCTAGAAGTGACAGGAGCGACGAGCAGTACTTC.

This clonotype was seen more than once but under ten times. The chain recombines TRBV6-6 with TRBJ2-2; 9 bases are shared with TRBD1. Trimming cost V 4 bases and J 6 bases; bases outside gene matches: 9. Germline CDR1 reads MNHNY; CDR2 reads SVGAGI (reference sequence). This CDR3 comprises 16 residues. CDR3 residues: CASSSADRGHAGELFF. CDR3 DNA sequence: TGTGCCAGCAGTTCTGCGGACAGGGGTCACGCCGGGGAGCTGTTTTTT.

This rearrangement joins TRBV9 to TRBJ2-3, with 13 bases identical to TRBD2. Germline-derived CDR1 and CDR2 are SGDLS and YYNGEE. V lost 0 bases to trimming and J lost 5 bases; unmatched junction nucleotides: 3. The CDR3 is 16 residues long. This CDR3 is CASSVGLAGGRDTQYF. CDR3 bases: TGTGCCAGCAGCGTAGGACTAGCGGGAGGAAGAGATACGCAGTATTTT.

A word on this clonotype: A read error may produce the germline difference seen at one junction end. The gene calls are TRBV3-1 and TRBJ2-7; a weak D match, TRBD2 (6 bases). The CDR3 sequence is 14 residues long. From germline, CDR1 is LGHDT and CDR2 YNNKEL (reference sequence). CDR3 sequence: CASSQSGTDYEQCF. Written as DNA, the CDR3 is TGTGCCAGCAGCCAATCCGGGACGGACTACGAGCAGTGCTTC.

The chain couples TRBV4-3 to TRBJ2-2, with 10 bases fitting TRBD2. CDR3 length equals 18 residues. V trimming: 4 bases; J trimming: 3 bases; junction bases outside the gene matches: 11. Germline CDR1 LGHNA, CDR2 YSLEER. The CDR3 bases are TGCGCCAGCAGCCCCCGACCCTTAGCGGGAGGTTACACCGGGGAGCTGTTTTTT. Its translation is CASSPRPLAGGYTGELFF.

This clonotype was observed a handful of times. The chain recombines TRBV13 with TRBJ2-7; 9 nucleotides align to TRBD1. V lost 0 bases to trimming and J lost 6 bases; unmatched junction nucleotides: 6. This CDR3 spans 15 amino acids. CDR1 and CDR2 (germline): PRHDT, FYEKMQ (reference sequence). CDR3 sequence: CASSLGGTGKREQYF. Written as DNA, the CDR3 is TGTGCCAGCAGCTTAGGGGGGACAGGGAAGCGCGAGCAGTACTTC.

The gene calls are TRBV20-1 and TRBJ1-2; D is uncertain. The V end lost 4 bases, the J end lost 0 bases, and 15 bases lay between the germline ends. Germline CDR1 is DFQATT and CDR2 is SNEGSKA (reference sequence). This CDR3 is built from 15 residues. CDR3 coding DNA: TGCAGTGCTACGCTGACAAGGCAGTCTAACTATGGCTACACCTTC. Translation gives CSATLTRQSNYGYTF.

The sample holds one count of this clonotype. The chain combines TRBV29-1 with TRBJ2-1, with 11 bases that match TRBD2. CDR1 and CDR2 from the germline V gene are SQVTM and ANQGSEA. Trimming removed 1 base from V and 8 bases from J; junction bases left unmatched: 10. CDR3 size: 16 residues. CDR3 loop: CSVEAHSGRAGDEQFF. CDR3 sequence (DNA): TGCAGCGTTGAAGCCCATAGCGGGAGGGCCGGGGATGAGCAGTTCTTC.

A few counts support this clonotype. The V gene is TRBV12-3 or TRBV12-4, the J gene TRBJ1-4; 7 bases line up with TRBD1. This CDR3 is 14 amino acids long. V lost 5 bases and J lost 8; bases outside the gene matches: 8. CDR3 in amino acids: CASSGQALGEKLFF. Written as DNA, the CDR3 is TGTGCCAGCAGTGGACAGGCCCTGGGGGAAAAACTGTTTTTT.

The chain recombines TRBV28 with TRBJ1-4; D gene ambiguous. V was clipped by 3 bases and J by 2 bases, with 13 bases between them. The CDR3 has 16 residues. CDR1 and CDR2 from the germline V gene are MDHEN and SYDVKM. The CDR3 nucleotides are TGTGCCAGCAGTTTGGTGGTCACCCGCACTAATGAAAAACTGTTTTTT. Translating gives CASSLVVTRTNEKLFF.

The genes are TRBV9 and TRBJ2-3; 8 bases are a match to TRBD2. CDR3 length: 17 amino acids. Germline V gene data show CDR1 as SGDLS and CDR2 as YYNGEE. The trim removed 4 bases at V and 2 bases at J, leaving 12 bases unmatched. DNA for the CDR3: TGTGCCAGCAGCCCAAGCCCCCCCGGGAGGGCCACAGATACGCAGTATTTT. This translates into CASSPSPPGRATDTQYF.

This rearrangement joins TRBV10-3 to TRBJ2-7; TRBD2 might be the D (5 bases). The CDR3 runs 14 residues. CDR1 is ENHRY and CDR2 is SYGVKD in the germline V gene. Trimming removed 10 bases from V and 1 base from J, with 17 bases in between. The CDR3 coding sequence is TGTGCCACGAATCCGACGGAGGTGTCCTACGAGCAGTACTTC. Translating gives CATNPTEVSYEQYF.

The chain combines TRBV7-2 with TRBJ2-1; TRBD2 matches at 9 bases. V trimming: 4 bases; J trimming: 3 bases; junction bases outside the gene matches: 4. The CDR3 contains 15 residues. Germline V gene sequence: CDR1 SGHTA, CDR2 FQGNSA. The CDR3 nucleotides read TGTGCCAGCAGCTGGGCGGGAGGGAACTACAATGAGCAGTTCTTC. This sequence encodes CASSWAGGNYNEQFF.

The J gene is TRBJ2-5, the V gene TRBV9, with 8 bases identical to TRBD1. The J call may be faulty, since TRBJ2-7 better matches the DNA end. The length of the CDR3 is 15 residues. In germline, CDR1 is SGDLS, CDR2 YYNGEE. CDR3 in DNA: TGTGCCAGCAGCCCACAGGGGGAGGCCCTCGACGAGCAGTACTTC. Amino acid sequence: CASSPQGEALDEQYF.

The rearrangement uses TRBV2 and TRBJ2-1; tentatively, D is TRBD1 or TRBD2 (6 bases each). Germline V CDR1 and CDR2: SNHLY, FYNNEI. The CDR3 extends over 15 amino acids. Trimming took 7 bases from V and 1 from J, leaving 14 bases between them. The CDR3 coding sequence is TGTGCCAGCACCGAGTCGGGGGCATCCTACAATGAGCAGTTCTTC. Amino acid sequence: CASTESGASYNEQFF.

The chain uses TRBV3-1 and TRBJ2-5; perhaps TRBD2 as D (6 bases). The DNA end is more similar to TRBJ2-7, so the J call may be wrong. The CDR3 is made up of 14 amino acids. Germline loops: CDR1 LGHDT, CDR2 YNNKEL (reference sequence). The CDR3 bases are TGTGCCAGCAGCCATGCTACCGGGGGCTACGAGCAGTACTTC. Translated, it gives CASSHATGGYEQYF.

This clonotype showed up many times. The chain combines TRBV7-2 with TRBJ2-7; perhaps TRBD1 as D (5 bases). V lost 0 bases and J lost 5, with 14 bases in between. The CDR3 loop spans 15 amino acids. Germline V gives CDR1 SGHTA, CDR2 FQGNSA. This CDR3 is CASSLAGAGSHEQYF. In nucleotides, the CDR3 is TGTGCCAGCAGCTTAGCAGGGGCAGGGTCCCACGAGCAGTACTTC.

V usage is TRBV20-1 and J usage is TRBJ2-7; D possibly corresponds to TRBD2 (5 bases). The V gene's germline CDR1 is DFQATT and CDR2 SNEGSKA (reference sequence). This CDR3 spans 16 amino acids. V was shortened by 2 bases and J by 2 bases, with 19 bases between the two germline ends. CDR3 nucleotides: TGCAGTGCTAGACCTGGCCCGGGGTGGCAACCCTACGAGCAGTACTTC. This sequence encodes CSARPGPGWQPYEQYF.

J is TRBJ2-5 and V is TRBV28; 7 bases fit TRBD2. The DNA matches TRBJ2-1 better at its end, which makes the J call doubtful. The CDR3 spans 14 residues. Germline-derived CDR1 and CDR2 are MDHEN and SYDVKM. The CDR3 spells CASSLGGTTNEQFF. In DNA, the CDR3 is TGTGCCAGCAGTTTGGGCGGGACTACCAATGAGCAGTTCTTC.

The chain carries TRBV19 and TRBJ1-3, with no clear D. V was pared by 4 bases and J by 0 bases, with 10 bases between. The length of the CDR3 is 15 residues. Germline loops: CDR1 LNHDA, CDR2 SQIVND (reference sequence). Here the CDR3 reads CASSTGLSSGNTIYF. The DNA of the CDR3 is TGTGCCAGTAGTACGGGTCTTAGCTCTGGAAACACCATATATTTT.

CDR3 region: CSATGTSGRALDEQYF. The DNA of the CDR3 is TGCAGTGCTACCGGGACTAGCGGGAGGGCCTTGGACGAGCAGTACTTC. J is TRBJ2-7 and V is TRBV20-1; 16 nucleotides match TRBD2. The CDR3 is 16 residues long. Unmatched junction bases numbered 8, after V lost 4 bases and J lost 5 bases. The germline gives CDR1 DFQATT, CDR2 SNEGSKA (reference sequence).

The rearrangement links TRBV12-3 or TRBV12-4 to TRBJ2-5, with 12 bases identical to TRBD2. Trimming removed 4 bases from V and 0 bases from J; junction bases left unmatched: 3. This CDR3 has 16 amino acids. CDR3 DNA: TGTGCCAGCAGTTACGGACTAGCGGGGTACCAAGAGACCCAGTACTTC. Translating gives CASSYGLAGYQETQYF.

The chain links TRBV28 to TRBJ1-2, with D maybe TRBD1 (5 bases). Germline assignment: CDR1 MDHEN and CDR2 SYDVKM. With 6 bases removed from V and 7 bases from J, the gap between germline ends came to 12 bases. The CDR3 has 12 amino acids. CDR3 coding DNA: TGTGCCAGCAGGACTGGGGGGGGTGGCTACACCTTC. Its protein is CASRTGGGGYTF.

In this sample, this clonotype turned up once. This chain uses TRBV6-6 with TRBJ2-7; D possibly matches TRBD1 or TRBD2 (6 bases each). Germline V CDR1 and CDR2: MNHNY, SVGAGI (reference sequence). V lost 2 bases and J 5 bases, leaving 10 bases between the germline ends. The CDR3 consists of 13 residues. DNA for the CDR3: TGTGCCAGCAGTTACGTGGGGGGCCACGAGCAGTACTTC. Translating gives CASSYVGGHEQYF.

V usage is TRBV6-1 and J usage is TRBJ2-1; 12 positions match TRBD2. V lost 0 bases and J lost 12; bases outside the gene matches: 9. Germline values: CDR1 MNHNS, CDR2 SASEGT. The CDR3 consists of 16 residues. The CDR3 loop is CASSEALLAGGVRQFF. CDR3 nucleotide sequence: TGTGCCAGCAGTGAAGCGCTCCTAGCGGGAGGGGTCCGGCAGTTCTTC.

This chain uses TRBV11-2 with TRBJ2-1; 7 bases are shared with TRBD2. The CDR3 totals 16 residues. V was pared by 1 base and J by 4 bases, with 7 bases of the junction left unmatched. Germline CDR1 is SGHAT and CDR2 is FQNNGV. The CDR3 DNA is TGTGCCAGCAGCTTAGTAGGGCTAGCGGTATACAATGAGCAGTTCTTC. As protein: CASSLVGLAVYNEQFF.

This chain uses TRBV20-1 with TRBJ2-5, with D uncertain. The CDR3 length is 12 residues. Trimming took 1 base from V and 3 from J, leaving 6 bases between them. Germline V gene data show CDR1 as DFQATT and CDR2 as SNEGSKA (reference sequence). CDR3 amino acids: CSARVREETQYF. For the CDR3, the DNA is TGCAGTGCTAGAGTTAGAGAAGAGACCCAGTACTTC.

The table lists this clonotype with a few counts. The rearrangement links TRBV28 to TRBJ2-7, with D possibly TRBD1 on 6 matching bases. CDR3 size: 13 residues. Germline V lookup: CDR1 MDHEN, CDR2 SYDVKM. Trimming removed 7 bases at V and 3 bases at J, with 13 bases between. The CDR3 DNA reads TGTGCCAGCACCCCGGGACACAACTACGAGCAGTACTTC. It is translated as CASTPGHNYEQYF.